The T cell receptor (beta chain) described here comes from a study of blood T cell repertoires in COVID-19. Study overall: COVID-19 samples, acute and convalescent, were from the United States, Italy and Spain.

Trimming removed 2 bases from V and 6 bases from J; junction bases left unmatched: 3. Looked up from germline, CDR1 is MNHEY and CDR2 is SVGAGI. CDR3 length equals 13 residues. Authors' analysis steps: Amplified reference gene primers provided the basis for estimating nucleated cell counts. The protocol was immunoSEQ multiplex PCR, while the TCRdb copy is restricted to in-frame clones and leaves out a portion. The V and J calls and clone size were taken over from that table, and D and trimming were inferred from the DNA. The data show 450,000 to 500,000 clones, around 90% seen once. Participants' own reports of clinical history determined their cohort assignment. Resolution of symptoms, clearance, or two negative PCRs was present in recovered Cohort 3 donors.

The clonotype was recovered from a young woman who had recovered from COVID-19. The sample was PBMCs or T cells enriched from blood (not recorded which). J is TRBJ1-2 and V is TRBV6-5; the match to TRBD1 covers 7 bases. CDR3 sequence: CASSYRQGHGYTF. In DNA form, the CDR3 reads TGTGCCAGCAGTTACCGACAGGGTCATGGCTACACCTTC.